The clone carrying this TCR beta chain was counted a single time. Data came from immunoSEQ multiplex PCR; TCRdb stores just in-frame clones and leaves some out. Here the sample spans fewer than 90,000 clones, roughly 90% being singletons. This specimen comes from a study of technical replicates of blood from a few donors. V was trimmed by 3 bases and J by 7 bases, leaving 12 bases between them. Germline assignment: CDR1 GTSNPN and CDR2 SVGIG (reference sequence). CDR3 length: 12 residues. Sequencing input: T cells isolated from PBMCs. The rearrangement uses TRBV30 and TRBJ1-2; D gene uncertain. The clonotype comes from a human donor in good health. The CDR3 sequence: CAWRLNTGGYTF. In DNA, the CDR3 is TGTGCCTGGAGGCTTAATACGGGTGGCTACACCTTC.